The 20 T cell receptor beta chains below all came from one sample that was sequenced in a study of human T cells and chemical hapten exposure. TCRdb ran MiXCR on the RACE reads and lists one entry per CDR3 protein. The sample consists of roughly 34,000 distinct CDR3 sequences, 5.5% to 8% of them appearing once. Documented time point: patch test 1, 2 weeks after DPC sensitization. Treatment described: therapeutic diphenylcyclopropenone sensitization with weekly scalp DPC. The starting material, unfractionated whole blood, was used for total RNA extraction. The sequencing used whole blood, collected in connection with sensitization to the hapten diphenylcyclopropenone (DPC). These receptor sequences come from a woman in her 30s with alopecia areata. Some clones in this sample may be carry-over from other donors' samples.

The chain combines TRBV28 with TRBJ2-2; D ambiguous. V was cut by 8 bases and J by 8 bases, with 12 bases left in between. The CDR3 runs 12 residues. CDR1 and CDR2 (germline): MDHEN, SYDVKM. The CDR3 nucleotides are TGTGCCAGCTCGACTTTCCTAGGGGAGCTGTTTTTT. Translated: CASSTFLGELFF.

The rearrangement uses TRBV28 and TRBJ1-5; D might be TRBD1 (5 bases). V was shortened by 6 bases and J by 4 bases, with 19 bases between the two germline ends. The CDR3 contains 16 residues. Germline V gene sequence: CDR1 MDHEN, CDR2 SYDVKM. The CDR3, as DNA: TGTGCCAGCAGCCTACCCCTCGGGGGTCGTAATCAGCCCCAGCATTTT. It yields the protein CASSLPLGGRNQPQHF.

A few counts support this clonotype. The chain recombines TRBV20-1 with TRBJ1-6, with D maybe TRBD1 (5 bases). V lost 2 bases and J lost 7, with 15 bases in between. Germline values: CDR1 DFQATT, CDR2 SNEGSKA (reference sequence). This CDR3 spans 15 amino acids. CDR3 coding DNA: TGCAGTGCTAGATTGGGGGTTGGATCCAATTCACCCCTCCACTTT. Protein: CSARLGVGSNSPLHF.

This clonotype occurred many times. The chain links TRBV28 to TRBJ2-5, with D perhaps TRBD1 (6 bases). Trimming removed 2 bases at V and 4 bases at J, with 11 bases between. CDR1 is MDHEN, CDR2 SYDVKM, per germline. There are 14 residues in the CDR3. This chain's CDR3 is CASSLGGPAETQYF. CDR3 coding DNA: TGTGCCAGCAGTTTAGGGGGCCCCGCAGAGACCCAGTACTTC.

This clonotype was seen at least ten times. This sequence joins TRBV28 and TRBJ2-7; 10 nucleotides agree with TRBD1. Germline assignment: CDR1 MDHEN and CDR2 SYDVKM. V was pared by 6 bases and J by 11 bases, with 7 bases of the junction left unmatched. The CDR3 has 12 residues. The CDR3 sequence is CASRGTGERKYF. DNA for the CDR3: TGTGCCAGCAGGGGGACAGGGGAAAGAAAGTACTTC.

This clonotype was observed many times. The gene calls are TRBV7-2 and TRBJ2-3, with unresolved D. Looked up from germline, CDR1 is SGHTA and CDR2 is FQGNSA. The CDR3 contains 15 residues. The germline V and J ends were trimmed by 1 base and 5 bases, with 13 bases remaining between them. The CDR3 DNA follows: TGTGCCAGCAGCTTAGGGAAACCAAGGTTAGATACGCAGTATTTT. Residues: CASSLGKPRLDTQYF.

The V gene is TRBV7-2, the J gene TRBJ2-2; D is unresolved. The germline CDR1 and CDR2 sequences are SGHTA and FQGNSA. Trimming cost V 1 base and J 7 bases, with 4 bases left between them. The CDR3 totals 12 residues. CDR3 sequence reads: CASSLGVGELFF. CDR3 sequence (DNA): TGTGCCAGCAGCTTAGGAGTCGGGGAGCTGTTTTTT.

This clonotype was recorded only once. The chain joins TRBV5-1 to TRBJ1-6; the D gene is possibly TRBD1 (5 bases). CDR1 is SGHRS, CDR2 YFSETQ, per germline. The CDR3 consists of 16 residues. The ends were cut back, 2 bases at V and 0 bases at J, with 9 bases in the middle. CDR3 sequence reads: CASSFSRDSYNSPLHF. In DNA form, the CDR3 reads TGCGCCAGCAGCTTCAGCAGGGACTCCTATAATTCACCCCTCCACTTT.

This clonotype was counted many times. The V and J genes are TRBV7-9 and TRBJ1-2, with a weak D call TRBD1 (5 bases). The CDR3 totals 13 residues. Deletions cut 10 bases from V and 0 bases from J, with 12 bases between. Looked up from germline, CDR1 is SEHNR and CDR2 is FQNEAQ (reference sequence). The CDR3 sequence: CATRYRSNYGYTF. CDR3 sequence (DNA): TGTGCCACTAGGTACAGGTCTAACTATGGCTACACCTTC.

This chain joins TRBV14 and TRBJ1-2; a weak D match, TRBD1 (5 bases). The CDR3 consists of 15 residues. CDR1 and CDR2 (germline): SGHDN, FVKESK. The germline V and J ends were trimmed by 4 bases and 0 bases, with 12 bases remaining between them. This CDR3 reads CASSPRQSTNYGYTF. CDR3 nucleotide sequence: TGTGCCAGCAGCCCTCGACAGTCCACTAACTATGGCTACACCTTC.

There are many counts of this clonotype. This chain uses TRBV27 with TRBJ2-1; the D is unclear. CDR1 and CDR2 from the germline V gene are MNHEY and SMNVEV (reference sequence). V gave up 7 bases and J gave up 6 bases, with 10 bases separating them. The CDR3 spans 12 residues. The CDR3 DNA reads as TGTGCCAGCACCCATATTAGCAATGAGCAGTTCTTC. It is translated as CASTHISNEQFF.

This clonotype was recorded at least ten times. V is TRBV7-2 and J is TRBJ2-2; maybe TRBD1 (7 bases). Trimming cost V 3 bases and J 5 bases, with 13 bases left between them. The CDR3 loop spans 15 amino acids. In germline, CDR1 is SGHTA, CDR2 FQGNSA. The CDR3, as DNA: TGTGCCAGCAGCTTTAACGCAGGGGGGACCGGGGAGCTGTTTTTT. This translates into CASSFNAGGTGELFF.

The rearrangement links TRBV5-6 to TRBJ2-1; 8 nucleotides match TRBD1. The length of the CDR3 is 16 residues. J was trimmed by 9 bases and V by 0 bases; bases with no gene match: 11. Looked up from germline, CDR1 is SGHDT and CDR2 is YYEEEE. The CDR3 spells CASSLVYRTGISEQFF. The CDR3 region has the DNA TGTGCCAGCAGCTTGGTTTACCGGACAGGGATCAGTGAGCAGTTCTTC.

This clonotype was observed many times. The chain's CDR3 is CASSFPRYGLAGGLDTQYF. The CDR3 coding sequence is TGTGCCAGCAGCTTTCCGCGTTACGGACTAGCGGGGGGCCTAGATACGCAGTATTTT. The chain employs TRBV7-9 and TRBJ2-3, with TRBD2 matching over 14 bases. V dropped 3 bases and J dropped 5; count of bases not matched to a gene: 13. The length of the CDR3 is 19 residues. Germline V CDR1 and CDR2: SEHNR, FQNEAQ (reference sequence).

This clonotype showed up just a few times. The V gene is TRBV2, the J gene TRBJ1-1, with 7 bases lining up with TRBD1. This CDR3 is built from 16 residues. The junction had 9 bases not matched to a gene; V was cut back by 5 bases and J by 0 bases. Germline CDR1 and CDR2: SNHLY and FYNNEI. CDR3 amino acids: CASSLTGASLNTEAFF. The CDR3 DNA sequence: TGTGCCAGCAGTCTCACAGGGGCATCCCTGAACACTGAAGCTTTCTTT.

The chain has TRBV18 and TRBJ2-2, with TRBD2 matching over 10 bases. V shed 3 bases, J shed 4 bases, and the junction held 8 bases outside the gene matches. Germline CDR1 is KGHSH and CDR2 is LQKENI. This CDR3 has 17 amino acids. Here the CDR3 reads CASSPPGLARGTGELFF. CDR3 bases: TGTGCCAGCTCACCTCCGGGACTAGCGCGTGGCACCGGGGAGCTGTTTTTT.

In this sample, this clonotype turned up many times. The chain's CDR3 is CASSLRRGNQPQHF. The CDR3 region has the DNA TGTGCCAGCAGCTTACGGCGAGGTAATCAGCCCCAGCATTTT. This chain joins TRBV7-2 and TRBJ1-5; D unresolved. This CDR3 is 14 amino acids long. V lost 2 bases and J lost 4, with 9 bases in between. The germline V gene has CDR1 SGHTA and CDR2 FQGNSA.

This clonotype was seen many times. J is TRBJ1-1 and V is TRBV7-8; 9 bases map to TRBD1. Germline CDR1 reads SGHVS; CDR2 reads FQNEAQ. The length of the CDR3 is 16 residues. J gave up 2 bases and V 1 base, and 5 bases lay outside the gene matches. The CDR3 region is CASSLVSGQGNTEAFF. In DNA, the CDR3 is TGTGCCAGCAGCTTAGTATCGGGACAGGGCAACACTGAAGCTTTCTTT.

The chain employs TRBV30 and TRBJ2-7; D uncertain. This CDR3 has 12 residues. The V gene lost 6 bases and the J gene lost 3 bases, with 12 bases spanning the gap. CDR1 is GTSNPN, CDR2 SVGIG, per germline (reference sequence). In nucleotides, the CDR3 is TGTGCCTGCCGCTCAGCATACTACGAGCAGTACTTC. Translated: CACRSAYYEQYF.

The rearrangement links TRBV2 to TRBJ1-4, with 8 bases aligning to TRBD1. Germline values: CDR1 SNHLY, CDR2 FYNNEI. The CDR3 covers 14 residues. Trimming took 7 bases from V and 5 from J; bases not matched to a gene: 6. The DNA for the CDR3 is TGTGCCAGCACCAGACAGGGGAACAATGAAAAACTGTTTTTT. It translates to CASTRQGNNEKLFF.